This T cell receptor beta chain came from a study of CD8 T cells in ankylosing spondylitis. The TCR beta libraries were generated through quantitative 5'-RACE incorporating molecular barcodes. A single record per CDR3 protein comes from TCRdb applying MiXCR to the 5' RACE reads. The sample consists of hundreds of thousands of distinct CDR3 sequences, approximately 11% of them appearing once. Study observations and caveats: Enrichment of disease-linked clones was reportedly significant in matched ankylosing spondylitis synovial fluid. CD8+ by phenotype, disease-linked clones were relatively rare in peripheral blood. Some of the motif variants had earlier been found in reactive arthritis patients' fluid and blood. About 8 highly homologous variants made up a TCR beta motif, and this motif appeared characteristic of ankylosing spondylitis blood.

This CDR3 is built from 16 residues. V was clipped by 0 bases and J by 4 bases; unmatched bases: 7. Germline CDR1 is SGHRS and CDR2 is YFSETQ. A few counts support this clonotype. Its antigen is still unknown. The sequence was obtained from a male donor with ankylosing spondylitis. V usage is TRBV5-1 and J usage is TRBJ2-1, with 7 bases that match TRBD2. Sequencing used blood, either unsorted or a sorted T cell fraction (not recorded which). The CDR3 sequence is CASSLAGGRGYNEQFF. As DNA, the CDR3 is TGCGCCAGCAGCTTGGCCGGCGGGAGAGGGTACAATGAGCAGTTCTTC.